This T cell receptor (beta chain) comes out of a study of monozygotic twins with inflammatory bowel disease. Germline CDR1 SGDLS, CDR2 YYNGEE. The CDR3 spans 15 residues. Each CDR3 protein gets one entry in TCRdb, which reprocessed the 5' RACE reads and gives no DNA. Its clone listing holds 350,000 to 400,000 distinct CDR3 sequences. The sample comprised blood. The sequence derives from a human donor with ulcerative colitis or Crohn's disease, or a healthy co-twin of an affected twin (not recorded which). The chain has TRBV9 and TRBJ2-1; the D call of TRBD2 rests on TCRdb alone, since no DNA is present to check it. CDR3: CASSGDGLAKGEQFF. Supplemented by reference TRBV9 and TRBJ2-1, the full variable domain reads DSGVTQTPKHLITATGQRVTLRCSPRSGDLSVYWYQQSLDQGLQFLIQYYNGEERAKGNILERFSAQQFPDLHSELNLSSLELGDSALYFCASSGDGLAKGEQFFGPGTRLTVL.